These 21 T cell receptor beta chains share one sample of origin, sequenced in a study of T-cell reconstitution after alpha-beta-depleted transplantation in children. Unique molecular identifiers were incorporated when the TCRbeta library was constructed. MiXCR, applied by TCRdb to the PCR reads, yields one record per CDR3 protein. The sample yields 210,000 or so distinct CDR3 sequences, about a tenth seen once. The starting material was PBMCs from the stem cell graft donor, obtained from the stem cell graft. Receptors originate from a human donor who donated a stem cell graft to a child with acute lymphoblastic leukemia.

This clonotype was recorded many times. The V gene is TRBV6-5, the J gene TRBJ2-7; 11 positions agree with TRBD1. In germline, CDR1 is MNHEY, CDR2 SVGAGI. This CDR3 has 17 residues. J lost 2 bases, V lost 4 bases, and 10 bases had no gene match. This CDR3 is CASSSRAGQGVPYEQYF. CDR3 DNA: TGTGCCAGCAGTTCCAGGGCGGGACAGGGGGTTCCCTACGAGCAGTACTTC.

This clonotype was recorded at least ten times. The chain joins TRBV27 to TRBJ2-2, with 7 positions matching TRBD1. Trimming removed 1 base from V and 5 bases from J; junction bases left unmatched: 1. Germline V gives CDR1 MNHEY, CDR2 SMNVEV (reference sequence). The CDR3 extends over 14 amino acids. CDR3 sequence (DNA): TGTGCCAGCAGTTTATGGGACAGAACCGGGGAGCTGTTTTTT. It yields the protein CASSLWDRTGELFF.

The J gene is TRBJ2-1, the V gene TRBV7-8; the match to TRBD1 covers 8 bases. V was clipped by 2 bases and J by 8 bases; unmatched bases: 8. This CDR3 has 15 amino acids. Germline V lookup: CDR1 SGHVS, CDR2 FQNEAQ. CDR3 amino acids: CASSLRRDRPHEQFF. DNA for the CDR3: TGTGCCAGCAGCTTACGCCGGGACAGGCCTCATGAGCAGTTCTTC.

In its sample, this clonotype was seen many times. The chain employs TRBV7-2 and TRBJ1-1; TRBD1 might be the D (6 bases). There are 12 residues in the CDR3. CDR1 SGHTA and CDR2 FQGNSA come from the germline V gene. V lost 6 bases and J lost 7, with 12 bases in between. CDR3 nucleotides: TGTGCCAGCAGTCAATCAGGGGTTGAAGCTTTCTTT. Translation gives CASSQSGVEAFF.

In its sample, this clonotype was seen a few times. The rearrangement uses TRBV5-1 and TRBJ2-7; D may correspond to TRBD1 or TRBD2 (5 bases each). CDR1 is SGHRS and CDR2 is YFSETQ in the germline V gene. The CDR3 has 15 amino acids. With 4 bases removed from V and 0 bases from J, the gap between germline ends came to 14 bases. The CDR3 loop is CASSLGTRDSYEQYF. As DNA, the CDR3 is TGCGCCAGCAGCCTCGGGACGCGAGACTCCTACGAGCAGTACTTC.

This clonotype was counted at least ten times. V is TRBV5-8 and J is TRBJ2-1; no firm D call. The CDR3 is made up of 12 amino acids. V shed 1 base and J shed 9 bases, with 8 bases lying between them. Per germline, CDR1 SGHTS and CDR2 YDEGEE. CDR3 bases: TGTGCCAGCAGCTTGTACCGAGGTGAGCAGTTCTTC. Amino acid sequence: CASSLYRGEQFF.

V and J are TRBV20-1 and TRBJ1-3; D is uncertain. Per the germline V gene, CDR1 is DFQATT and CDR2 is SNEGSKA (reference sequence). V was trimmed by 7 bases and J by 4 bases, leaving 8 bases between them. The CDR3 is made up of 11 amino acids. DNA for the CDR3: TGCAGTGGGGGTCAGGGAAACACCATATATTTT. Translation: CSGGQGNTIYF.

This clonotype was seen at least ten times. CDR3 amino acids: CASRTGSSTGELFF. For the CDR3, the DNA is TGTGCCAGCAGGACAGGGTCGAGCACCGGGGAGCTGTTTTTT. The chain links TRBV7-9 to TRBJ2-2; TRBD1 aligns across 7 bases. Per germline, CDR1 SEHNR and CDR2 FQNEAQ (reference sequence). The V and J ends lost 6 bases and 4 bases, in that order; junction bases with no gene match: 5. This CDR3 comprises 14 residues.

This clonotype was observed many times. The CDR3 is CASSYSTSTDTQYF. The CDR3 region has the DNA TGTGCCAGCAGTTACTCGACTAGCACAGATACGCAGTATTTT. The J gene is TRBJ2-3, the V gene TRBV6-2 or TRBV6-3; the D is unclear. This CDR3 spans 14 amino acids. The germline V gene encodes CDR1 MNHEY and CDR2 SVGEGT. V shed 0 bases and J shed 0 bases, with 4 bases lying between them.

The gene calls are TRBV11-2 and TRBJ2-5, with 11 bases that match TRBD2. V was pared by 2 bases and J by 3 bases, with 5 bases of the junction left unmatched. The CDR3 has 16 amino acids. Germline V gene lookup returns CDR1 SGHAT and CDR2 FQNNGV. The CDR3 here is CASSLSLAGGKETQYF. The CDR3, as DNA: TGTGCCAGCAGCTTATCGCTAGCGGGGGGTAAAGAGACCCAGTACTTC.

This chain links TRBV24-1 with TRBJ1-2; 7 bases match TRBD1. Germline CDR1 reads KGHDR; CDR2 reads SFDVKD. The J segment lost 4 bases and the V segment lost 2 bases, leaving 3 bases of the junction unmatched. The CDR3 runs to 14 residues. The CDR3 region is CATSDSGQTYGYTF. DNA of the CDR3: TGTGCCACCAGTGATTCGGGACAGACCTATGGCTACACCTTC.

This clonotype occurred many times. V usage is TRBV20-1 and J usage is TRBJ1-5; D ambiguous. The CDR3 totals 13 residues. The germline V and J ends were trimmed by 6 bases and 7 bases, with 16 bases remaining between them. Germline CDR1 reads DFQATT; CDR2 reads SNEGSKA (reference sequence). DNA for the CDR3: TGCAGTGCCCTAGAAAACCTGCGGCAGCCCCAGCATTTT. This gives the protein CSALENLRQPQHF.

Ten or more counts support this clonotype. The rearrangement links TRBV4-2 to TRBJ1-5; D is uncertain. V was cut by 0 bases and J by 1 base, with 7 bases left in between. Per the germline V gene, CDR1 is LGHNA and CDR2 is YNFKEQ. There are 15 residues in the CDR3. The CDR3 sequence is CASSQDQQSNQPQHF. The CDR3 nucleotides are TGTGCCAGCAGCCAAGATCAACAAAGCAATCAGCCCCAGCATTTT.

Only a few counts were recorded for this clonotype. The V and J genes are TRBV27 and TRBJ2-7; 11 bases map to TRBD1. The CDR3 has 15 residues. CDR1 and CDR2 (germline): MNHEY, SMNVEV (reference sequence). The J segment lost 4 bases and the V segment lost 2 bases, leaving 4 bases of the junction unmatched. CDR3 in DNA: TGTGCCAGCAGTTTACCGGGACAGGGGGGGTACGAGCAGTACTTC. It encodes CASSLPGQGGYEQYF.

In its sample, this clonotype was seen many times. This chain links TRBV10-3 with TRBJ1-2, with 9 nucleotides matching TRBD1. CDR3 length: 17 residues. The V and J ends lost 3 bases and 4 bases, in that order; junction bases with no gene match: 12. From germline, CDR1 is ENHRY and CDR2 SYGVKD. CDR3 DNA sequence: TGTGCCATCAGTGAAGGGACAGGGTCACCTGAGGGCTATGGCTACACCTTC. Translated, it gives CAISEGTGSPEGYGYTF.

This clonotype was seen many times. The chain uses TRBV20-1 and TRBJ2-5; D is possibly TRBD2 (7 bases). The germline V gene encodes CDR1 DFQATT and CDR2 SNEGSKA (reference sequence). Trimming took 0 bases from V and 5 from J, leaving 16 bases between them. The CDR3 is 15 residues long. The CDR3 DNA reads TGCAGTGCTAGAGATCAAGGGGGGGCATGGGAGACCCAGTACTTC. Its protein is CSARDQGGAWETQYF.

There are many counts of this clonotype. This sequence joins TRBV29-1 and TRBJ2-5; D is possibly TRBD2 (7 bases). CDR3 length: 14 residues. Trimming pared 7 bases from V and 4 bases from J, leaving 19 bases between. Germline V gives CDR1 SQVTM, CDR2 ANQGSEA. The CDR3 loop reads CSASRWGGRETQYF. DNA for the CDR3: TGCAGCGCTAGTAGGTGGGGGGGCCGAGAGACCCAGTACTTC.

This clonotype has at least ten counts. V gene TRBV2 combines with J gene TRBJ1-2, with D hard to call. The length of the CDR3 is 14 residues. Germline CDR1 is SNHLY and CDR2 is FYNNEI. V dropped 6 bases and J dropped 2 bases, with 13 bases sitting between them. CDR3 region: CASRESNSNYGYTF. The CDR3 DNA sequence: TGTGCCAGCAGGGAAAGCAATTCAAACTATGGCTACACCTTC.

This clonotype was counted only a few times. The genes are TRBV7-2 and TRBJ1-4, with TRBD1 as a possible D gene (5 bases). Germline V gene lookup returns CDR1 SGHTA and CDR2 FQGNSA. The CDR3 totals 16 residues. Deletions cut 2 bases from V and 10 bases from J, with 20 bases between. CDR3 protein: CASSLFGAGNVGKLFF. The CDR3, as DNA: TGTGCCAGCAGCTTATTTGGGGCAGGGAATGTTGGAAAACTGTTTTTT.

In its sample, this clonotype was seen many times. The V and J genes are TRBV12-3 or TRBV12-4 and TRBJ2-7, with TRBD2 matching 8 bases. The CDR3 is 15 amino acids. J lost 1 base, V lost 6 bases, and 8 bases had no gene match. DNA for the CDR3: TGTGCCAGCAGCCGCTATAGCGGGGTTTCCTACGAGCAGTACTTC. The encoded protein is CASSRYSGVSYEQYF.

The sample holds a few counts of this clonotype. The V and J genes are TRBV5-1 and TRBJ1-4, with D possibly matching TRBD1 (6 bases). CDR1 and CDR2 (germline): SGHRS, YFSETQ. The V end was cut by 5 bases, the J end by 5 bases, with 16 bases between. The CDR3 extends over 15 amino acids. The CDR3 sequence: CASRSTGTPNEKLFF. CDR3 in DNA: TGCGCCAGCAGAAGCACCGGGACACCAAATGAAAAACTGTTTTTT.